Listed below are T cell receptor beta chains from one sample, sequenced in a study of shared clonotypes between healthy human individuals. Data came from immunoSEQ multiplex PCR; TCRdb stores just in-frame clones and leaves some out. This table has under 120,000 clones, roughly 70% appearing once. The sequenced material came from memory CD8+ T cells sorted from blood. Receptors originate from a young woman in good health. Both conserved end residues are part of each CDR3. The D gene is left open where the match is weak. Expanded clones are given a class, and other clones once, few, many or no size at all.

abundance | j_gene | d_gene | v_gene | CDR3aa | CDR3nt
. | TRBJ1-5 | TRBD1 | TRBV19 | CASSRPGTAGGWPQHF | TGTGCCAGTAGCAGGCCCGGGACAGCTGGGGGGTGGCCCCAGCATTTT
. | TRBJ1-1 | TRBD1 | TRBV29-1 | CSVGQGMDTEAFF | TGCAGCGTGGGACAGGGGATGGACACTGAAGCTTTCTTT
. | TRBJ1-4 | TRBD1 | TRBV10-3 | CAISEGQGISEKLFF | TGTGCCATCAGCGAGGGACAGGGTATTTCTGAAAAACTGTTTTTT
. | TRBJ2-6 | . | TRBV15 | CATSRDSTGANVLTF | TGTGCCACCAGCAGAGATAGTACCGGGGCCAACGTCCTGACTTTC
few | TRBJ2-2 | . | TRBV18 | CASSPLGQGTTGELFF | TGTGCCAGCTCACCACTCGGTCAGGGAACTACCGGGGAGCTGTTTTTT
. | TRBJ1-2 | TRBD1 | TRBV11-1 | CASSLGTGYGYTF | TGTGCCAGCAGCCTTGGGACAGGCTATGGCTACACCTTC
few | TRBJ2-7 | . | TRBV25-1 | CASSEVRSGRDEQYF | TGTGCCAGCAGTGAAGTCCGATCGGGGCGGGACGAGCAGTACTTC
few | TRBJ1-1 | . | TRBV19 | CASSIIPNTEAFF | TGTGCCAGTAGTATAATCCCGAACACTGAAGCTTTCTTT
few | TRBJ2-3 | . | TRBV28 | CASRRSADTQYF | TGTGCCAGCAGAAGGTCGGCAGATACGCAGTATTTT
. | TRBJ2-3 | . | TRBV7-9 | CASRLMDTQYF | TGTGCCAGCAGACTCATGGATACGCAGTATTTT